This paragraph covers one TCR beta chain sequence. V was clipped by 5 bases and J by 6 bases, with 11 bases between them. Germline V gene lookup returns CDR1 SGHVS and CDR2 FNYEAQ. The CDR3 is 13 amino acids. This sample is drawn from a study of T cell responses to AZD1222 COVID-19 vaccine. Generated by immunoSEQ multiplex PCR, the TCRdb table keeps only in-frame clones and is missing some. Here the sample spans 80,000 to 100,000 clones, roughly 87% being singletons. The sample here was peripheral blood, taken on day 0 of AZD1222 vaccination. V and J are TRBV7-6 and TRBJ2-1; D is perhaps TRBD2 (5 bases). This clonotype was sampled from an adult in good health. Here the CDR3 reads CASSGGPTNEQFF. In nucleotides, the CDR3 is TGTGCCAGCAGCGGAGGACCCACCAATGAGCAGTTCTTC.